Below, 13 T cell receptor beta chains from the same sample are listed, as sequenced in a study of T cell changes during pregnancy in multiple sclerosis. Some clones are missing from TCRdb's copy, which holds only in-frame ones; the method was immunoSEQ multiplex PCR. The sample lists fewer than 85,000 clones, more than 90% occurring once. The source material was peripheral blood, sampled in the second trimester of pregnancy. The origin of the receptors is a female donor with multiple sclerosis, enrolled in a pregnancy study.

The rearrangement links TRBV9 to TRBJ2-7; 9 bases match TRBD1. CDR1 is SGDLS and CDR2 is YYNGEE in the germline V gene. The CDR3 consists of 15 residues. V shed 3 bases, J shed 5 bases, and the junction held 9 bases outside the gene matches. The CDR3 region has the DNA TGTGCCAGCAGCGGGGGGGACAGGGAGGTCCACGAGCAGTACTTC. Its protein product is CASSGGDREVHEQYF.

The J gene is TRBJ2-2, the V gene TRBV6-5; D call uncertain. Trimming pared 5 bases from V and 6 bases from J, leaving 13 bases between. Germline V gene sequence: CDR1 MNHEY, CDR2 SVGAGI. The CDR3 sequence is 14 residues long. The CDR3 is CASSPRVSPGELFF. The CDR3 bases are TGTGCCAGCAGTCCCCGGGTTTCTCCCGGGGAGCTGTTTTTT.

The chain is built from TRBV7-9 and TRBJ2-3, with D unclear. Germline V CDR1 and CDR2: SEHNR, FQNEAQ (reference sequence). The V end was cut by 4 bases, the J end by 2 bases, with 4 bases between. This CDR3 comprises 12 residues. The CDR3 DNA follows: TGTGCCAGCAGCTCAAACACAGATACGCAGTATTTT. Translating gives CASSSNTDTQYF.

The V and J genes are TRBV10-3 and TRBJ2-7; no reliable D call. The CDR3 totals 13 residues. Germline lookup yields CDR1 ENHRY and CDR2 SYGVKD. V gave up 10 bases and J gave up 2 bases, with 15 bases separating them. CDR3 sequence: CATGVSGTYEQYF. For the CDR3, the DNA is TGTGCCACCGGAGTTTCCGGAACCTACGAGCAGTACTTC.

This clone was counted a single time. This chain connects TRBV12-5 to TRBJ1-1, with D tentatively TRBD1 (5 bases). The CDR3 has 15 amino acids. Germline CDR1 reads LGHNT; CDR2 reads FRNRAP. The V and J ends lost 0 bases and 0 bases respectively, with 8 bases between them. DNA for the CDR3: TGTGCTAGTGGTTTGGTCTCAGGGATGAACACTGAAGCTTTCTTT. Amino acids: CASGLVSGMNTEAFF.

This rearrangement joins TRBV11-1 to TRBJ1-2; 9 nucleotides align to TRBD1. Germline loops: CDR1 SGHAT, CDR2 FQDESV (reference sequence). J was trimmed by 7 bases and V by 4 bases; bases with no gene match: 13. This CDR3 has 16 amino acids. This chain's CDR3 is CASSSLLGTGLRGYTF. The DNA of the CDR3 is TGTGCCAGCAGCTCCTTACTTGGGACAGGGTTGCGTGGCTACACCTTC.

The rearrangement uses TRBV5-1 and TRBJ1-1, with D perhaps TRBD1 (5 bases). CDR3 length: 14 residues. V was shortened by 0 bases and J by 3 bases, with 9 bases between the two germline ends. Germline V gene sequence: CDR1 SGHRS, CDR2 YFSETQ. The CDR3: CASSLGQGYTEAFF. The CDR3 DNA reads TGCGCCAGCAGCTTGGGGCAGGGCTACACTGAAGCTTTCTTT. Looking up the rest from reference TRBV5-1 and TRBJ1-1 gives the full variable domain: KAGVTQTPRYLIKTRGQQVTLSCSPISGHRSVSWYQQTPGQGLQFLFEYFSETQRNKGNFPGRFSGRQFSNSRSEMNVSTLELGDSALYLCASSLGQGYTEAFFGQGTRLTVV.

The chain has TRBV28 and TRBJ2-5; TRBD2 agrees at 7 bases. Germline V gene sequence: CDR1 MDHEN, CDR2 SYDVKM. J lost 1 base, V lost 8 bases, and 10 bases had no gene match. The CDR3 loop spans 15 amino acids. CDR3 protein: CASAMVGGGQETQYF. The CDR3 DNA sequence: TGTGCCAGCGCGATGGTAGGCGGGGGCCAAGAGACCCAGTACTTC.

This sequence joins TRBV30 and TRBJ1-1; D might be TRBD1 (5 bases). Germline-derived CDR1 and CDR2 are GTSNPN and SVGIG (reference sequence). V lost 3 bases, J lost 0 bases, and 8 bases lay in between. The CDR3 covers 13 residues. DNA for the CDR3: TGTGCCTGGAGAGGGGCGGTGAACACTGAAGCTTTCTTT. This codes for CAWRGAVNTEAFF.

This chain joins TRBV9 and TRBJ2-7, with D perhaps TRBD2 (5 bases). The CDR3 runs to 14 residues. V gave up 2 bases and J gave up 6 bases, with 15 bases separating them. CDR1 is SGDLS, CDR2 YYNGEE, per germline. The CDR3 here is CASSVREGVPEQYF. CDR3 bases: TGTGCCAGCAGCGTCAGAGAGGGTGTTCCCGAGCAGTACTTC.

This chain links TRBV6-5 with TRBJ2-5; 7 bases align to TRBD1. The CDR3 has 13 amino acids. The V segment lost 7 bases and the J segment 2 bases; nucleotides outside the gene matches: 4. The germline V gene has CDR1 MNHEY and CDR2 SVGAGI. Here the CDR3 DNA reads TGTGCCAGCAATGACAGGGTACAAGAGACCCAGTACTTC. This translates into CASNDRVQETQYF.

The CDR3 DNA reads TGTGCCACCAGCAGAGATCAGGGGGCACAAGGCTACACCTTC. Amino acids: CATSRDQGAQGYTF. This sequence joins TRBV15 and TRBJ1-2; TRBD1 matches 8 bases. Germline lookup yields CDR1 LNHNV and CDR2 YYDKDF (reference sequence). This CDR3 has 14 amino acids. V lost 0 bases, J lost 8 bases, and 5 bases stayed unmatched. Filled out from reference TRBV15 and TRBJ1-2, the complete variable domain reads DAMVIQNPRYQVTQFGKPVTLSCSQTLNHNVMYWYQQKSSQAPKLLFHYYDKDFNNEADTPDNFQSRRPNTSFCFLDIRSPGLGDTAMYLCATSRDQGAQGYTFGSGTRLTVV.

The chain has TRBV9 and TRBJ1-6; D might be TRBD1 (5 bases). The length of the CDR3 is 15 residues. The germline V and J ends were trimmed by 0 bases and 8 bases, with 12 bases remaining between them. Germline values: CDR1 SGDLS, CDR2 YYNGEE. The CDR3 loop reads CASSVGGSLYSPLHF. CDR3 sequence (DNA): TGTGCCAGCAGCGTAGGGGGCAGCCTATATTCACCCCTCCACTTT.